This is a list of T cell receptor beta chains from one sample in a study of yellow fever vaccine responses in identical twins. Using its own MiXCR run on the RT-PCR reads, TCRdb lists one record per CDR3 protein. The sample records under 4,000 distinct CDR3 sequences, more than 70% being singletons. Sample: T cells from blood (PBMCs), unsorted or a sorted subset (not recorded which), taken before or after yellow fever vaccination (not recorded which). The receptors were sampled from a woman between 18 and 29 years old who received the yellow fever vaccine. CDR3s include the opening cysteine and the closing phenylalanine or tryptophan. D genes are given only for firm matches. Expanded clones are given a class, and other clones once, few, many or no size at all.

j_gene | abundance | d_gene | v_gene | CDR3aa | CDR3nt
TRBJ2-7 | - | TRBD2 | TRBV29-1 | CSVESSGRSYEQYF | TGCAGCGTTGAATCTAGCGGCCGATCCTACGAGCAGTACTTC
TRBJ2-7 | - | TRBD1 | TRBV12-3/TRBV12-4 | CASSRGQGVIYEQYF | TGTGCCAGCAGCCGTGGACAGGGGGTAATTTACGAGCAGTACTTC
TRBJ2-5 | - | TRBD1 | TRBV11-1 | CASSPRVSPGQSNIVETQYF | TGTGCCAGCAGCCCTCGCGTCTCCCCGGGACAGAGTAATATTGTGGAGACCCAGTACTTC
TRBJ2-7 | - | - | TRBV11-1 | CASSLGPGQSYEQYF | TGTGCCAGCAGCTTAGGACCGGGGCAGTCTTACGAGCAGTACTTC
TRBJ2-1 | - | TRBD1 | TRBV12-3/TRBV12-4 | CASRGTGEHNEQFF | TGTGCCAGCAGAGGGACAGGGGAACACAATGAGCAGTTCTTC
TRBJ2-7 | once | - | TRBV11-3 | CASSLGWDISYEQYF | TGTGCCAGCAGCTTAGGTTGGGACATATCCTACGAGCAGTACTTC
TRBJ1-1 | - | - | TRBV3-1 | CASSPPLVDTEAFF | TGTGCCAGCAGCCCCCCATTAGTGGACACTGAAGCTTTCTTT
TRBJ2-1 | - | - | TRBV29-1 | CSYNYNEQFF | TGCAGTTATAACTACAATGAGCAGTTCTTC
TRBJ2-1 | - | - | TRBV18 | CASSPMERLGLNEQFF | TGTGCCAGCTCACCTATGGAGCGACTTGGTCTCAATGAGCAGTTCTTC
TRBJ2-3 | - | - | TRBV29-1 | CSVPHPLDTQYF | TGCAGCGTTCCCCATCCTTTGGATACGCAGTATTTT
TRBJ1-1 | - | TRBD1 | TRBV18 | CASSLGQGGNTEAFF | TGTGCCAGCTCACTAGGACAGGGTGGGAACACTGAAGCTTTCTTT
TRBJ1-1 | - | - | TRBV7-3 | CASSLNPRSEAFF | TGTGCCAGCAGCTTAAACCCCCGGTCTGAAGCTTTCTTT
TRBJ2-7 | - | - | TRBV11-2 | CASSFVWGAGYEQYF | TGTGCCAGCAGCTTCGTCTGGGGGGCGGGGTACGAGCAGTACTTC
TRBJ2-1 | - | TRBD2 | TRBV4-2 | CASSPGSREGYNEQFF | TGTGCCAGCAGCCCTGGGTCGCGGGAGGGCTACAATGAGCAGTTCTTC
TRBJ2-7 | - | TRBD1 | TRBV5-1 | CASSLTQGAYEQYF | TGCGCCAGCAGCTTGACACAGGGGGCCTACGAGCAGTACTTC
TRBJ2-7 | - | - | TRBV2 | CASSEGVRYEQYF | TGTGCCAGCAGTGAGGGAGTGCGTTACGAGCAGTACTTC
TRBJ2-4 | - | TRBD2 | TRBV2 | CASKQASGISGYIQYF | TGTGCCAGCAAGCAAGCTAGCGGGATAAGTGGATACATTCAGTACTTC
TRBJ2-1 | - | - | TRBV29-1 | CSVEDRNEQFF | TGCAGCGTTGAAGATCGGAATGAGCAGTTCTTC